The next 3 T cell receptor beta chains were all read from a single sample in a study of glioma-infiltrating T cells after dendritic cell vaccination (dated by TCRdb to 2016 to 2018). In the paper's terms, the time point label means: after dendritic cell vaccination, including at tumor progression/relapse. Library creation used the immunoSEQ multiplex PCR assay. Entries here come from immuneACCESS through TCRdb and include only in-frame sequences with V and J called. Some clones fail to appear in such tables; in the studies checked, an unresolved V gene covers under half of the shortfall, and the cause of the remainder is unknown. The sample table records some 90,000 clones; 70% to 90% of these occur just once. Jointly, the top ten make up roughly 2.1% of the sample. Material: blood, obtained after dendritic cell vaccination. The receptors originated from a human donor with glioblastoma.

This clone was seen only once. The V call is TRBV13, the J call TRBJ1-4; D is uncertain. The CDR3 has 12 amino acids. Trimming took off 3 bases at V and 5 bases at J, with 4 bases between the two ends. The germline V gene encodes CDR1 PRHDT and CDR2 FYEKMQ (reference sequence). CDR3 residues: CASSFLNEKLFF. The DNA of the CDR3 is TGTGCCAGCAGCTTCCTCAATGAAAAACTGTTTTTT.

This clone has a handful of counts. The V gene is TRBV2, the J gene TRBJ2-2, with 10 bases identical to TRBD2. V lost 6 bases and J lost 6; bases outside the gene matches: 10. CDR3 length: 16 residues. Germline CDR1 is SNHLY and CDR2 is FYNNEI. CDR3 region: CASRSQSGGASGELFF. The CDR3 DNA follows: TGTGCCAGCAGGTCACAAAGCGGGGGGGCCTCCGGGGAGCTGTTTTTT.

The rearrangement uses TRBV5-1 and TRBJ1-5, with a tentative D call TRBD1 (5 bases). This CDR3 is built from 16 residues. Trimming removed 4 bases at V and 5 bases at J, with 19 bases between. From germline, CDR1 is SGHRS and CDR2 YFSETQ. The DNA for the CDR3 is TGCGCCAGCAGCCCAGGGACTCCAAATTGGGATCAGCCCCAGCATTTT. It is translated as CASSPGTPNWDQPQHF. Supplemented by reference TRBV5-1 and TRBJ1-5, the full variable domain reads KAGVTQTPRYLIKTRGQQVTLSCSPISGHRSVSWYQQTPGQGLQFLFEYFSETQRNKGNFPGRFSGRQFSNSRSEMNVSTLELGDSALYLCASSPGTPNWDQPQHFGDGTRLSIL.